This T cell receptor (beta chain) was sequenced for a study of blood T cells in healthy people across ages. Primed by a sample-barcoded 5' primer and a J-beta primer mix, a second PCR proceeded for about 7 to 12 cycles. TCRdb redid the calling of the 5' RACE reads with MiXCR, one entry per CDR3 protein. Here the sample spans roughly 560,000 distinct CDR3 sequences, more than 20% being singletons. The CDR3 totals 16 residues. With V trimmed by 0 bases and J by 5 bases, 10 bases remained unmatched. Germline values: CDR1 SGDLS, CDR2 YYNGEE. These records were also assigned to another study, of T cells of mothers and their children.

This clonotype was obtained from a boy between 5 and 17 years old in good health. Sequenced input: blood. The V gene is TRBV9, the J gene TRBJ2-7; 8 bases agree with TRBD2. CDR3 DNA: TGTGCCAGCAGCGTAGAATCAGCGGGAGTAATCCACGAGCAGTACTTC. The encoded protein is CASSVESAGVIHEQYF.